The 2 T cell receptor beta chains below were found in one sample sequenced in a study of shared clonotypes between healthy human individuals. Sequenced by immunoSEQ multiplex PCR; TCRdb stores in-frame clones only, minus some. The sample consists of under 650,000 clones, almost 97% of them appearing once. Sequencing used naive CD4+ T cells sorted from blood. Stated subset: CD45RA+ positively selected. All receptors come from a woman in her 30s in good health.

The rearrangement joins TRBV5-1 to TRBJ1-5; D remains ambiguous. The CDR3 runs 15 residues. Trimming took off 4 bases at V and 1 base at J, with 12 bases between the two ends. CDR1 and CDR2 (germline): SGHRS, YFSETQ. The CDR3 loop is CASSPEGGSNQPQHF. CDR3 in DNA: TGCGCCAGCAGCCCCGAGGGAGGGAGCAATCAGCCCCAGCATTTT.

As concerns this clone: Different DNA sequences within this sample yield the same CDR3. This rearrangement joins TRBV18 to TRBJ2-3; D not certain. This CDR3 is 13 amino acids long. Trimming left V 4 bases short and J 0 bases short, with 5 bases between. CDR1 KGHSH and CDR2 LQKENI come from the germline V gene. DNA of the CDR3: TGTGCCAGCTCACAAGGGAGCACAGATACGCAGTATTTT. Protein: CASSQGSTDTQYF. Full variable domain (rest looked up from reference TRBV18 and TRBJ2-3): NAGVMQNPRHLVRRRGQEARLRCSPMKGHSHVYWYRQLPEEGLKFMVYLQKENIIDESGMPKERFSAEFPKEGPSILRIQQVVRGDSAAYFCASSQGSTDTQYFGPGTRLTVL.